One and the same sample provided the 13 T cell receptor beta chains below, sequenced in a study of shared clonotypes between healthy human individuals (dated by TCRdb to 2018 to 2020). Receptors were amplified or captured by the immunoSEQ multiplex PCR assay. The table was pulled from immuneACCESS by TCRdb, which kept in-frame rearrangements only. Such tables lose some clones; where checked, under half of the loss comes from unresolved V genes, and the rest has no known cause. The sample profile shows roughly 2,000,000 clones; around 93% of them were found once. The ten top clones hold 1.5% to 2% of the sample. CD8 naive samples were CD45RO-negative cells positively selected for CCR7, giving a CD45RA+CCR7+ population that excluded TemRA cells. Material for sequencing was naive CD8+ T cells from PBMCs. What the cell subset or site label conveys for this sample: CD45RA+CCR7+. These TCRs come from a man aged 18 to 29 in good health. Some clones in this sample may be carry-over from other donors' samples.

V is TRBV19 and J is TRBJ1-1; tentative D call: TRBD1 (5 bases). Germline-derived CDR1 and CDR2 are LNHDA and SQIVND (reference sequence). The CDR3 runs 13 residues. With 3 bases removed from V and 1 base from J, the gap between germline ends came to 6 bases. The chain's CDR3 is CASSMRGNTEAFF. The CDR3 DNA sequence: TGTGCCAGTAGTATGAGGGGGAACACTGAAGCTTTCTTT.

This clone was observed once. This chain connects TRBV15 to TRBJ2-3, with 7 bases lining up with TRBD1. Per the germline V gene, CDR1 is LNHNV and CDR2 is YYDKDF (reference sequence). V gave up 5 bases and J gave up 5 bases; unmatched junction bases: 13. The CDR3 is 16 amino acids. This CDR3 reads CATSENRGVVGDTQYF. CDR3 nucleotide sequence: TGTGCCACCAGCGAGAACAGGGGAGTTGTGGGAGATACGCAGTATTTT.

J is TRBJ2-2 and V is TRBV6-5, with no clear D. Trimming removed 2 bases from V and 5 bases from J, with 12 bases in between. The CDR3 totals 15 residues. Germline loops: CDR1 MNHEY, CDR2 SVGAGI. The CDR3 protein is CASSYDGDNTGELFF. The CDR3 nucleotides read TGTGCCAGCAGTTACGACGGAGATAATACCGGGGAGCTGTTTTTT.

The V gene is TRBV7-3, the J gene TRBJ2-2, with TRBD2 matching over 9 bases. The CDR3 is made up of 16 amino acids. In germline, CDR1 is SGHTA, CDR2 FQGTGA. V lost 4 bases to trimming and J lost 6 bases; unmatched junction nucleotides: 9. The CDR3 coding sequence is TGTGCCAGCAGCTCCCCTAGCGGGAAGAGTGCCGGGGAGCTGTTTTTT. This codes for CASSSPSGKSAGELFF.

About this clone itself: At the DNA level, this CDR3 is encoded by other sequences in the same sample as well. This chain uses TRBV15 with TRBJ2-7; D is undetermined. The CDR3 is 12 amino acids. CDR1 LNHNV and CDR2 YYDKDF come from the germline V gene (reference sequence). The V end was cut by 1 base, the J end by 2 bases, with 3 bases between. CDR3: CATSRGTYEQYF. The CDR3 DNA is TGTGCCACCAGCAGAGGAACCTACGAGCAGTACTTC.

This sequence joins TRBV6-6 and TRBJ1-3; D is undetermined. The CDR3 is 16 amino acids. Germline assignment: CDR1 MNHNY and CDR2 SVGAGI (reference sequence). Trimming pared 0 bases from V and 0 bases from J, leaving 9 bases between. The CDR3 region has the DNA TGTGCCAGCAGTTACTCGAAGGAGAGCTCTGGAAACACCATATATTTT. It codes for CASSYSKESSGNTIYF.

The chain is built from TRBV27 and TRBJ1-2, with 7 nucleotides matching TRBD1. CDR1 and CDR2 from the germline V gene are MNHEY and SMNVEV (reference sequence). The V and J ends lost 5 bases and 5 bases, in that order; junction bases with no gene match: 8. This CDR3 contains 14 residues. CDR3 amino acids: CASSRRQGGYGYTF. The CDR3 bases are TGTGCCAGCAGTCGCCGACAGGGAGGATATGGCTACACCTTC.

The chain uses TRBV19 and TRBJ1-2; unclear D gene. This CDR3 has 11 amino acids. V lost 10 bases and J lost 4, with 10 bases in between. Germline lookup yields CDR1 LNHDA and CDR2 SQIVND (reference sequence). CDR3 loop: CATAVGYGYTF. The CDR3 DNA sequence: TGTGCCACCGCGGTGGGCTATGGCTACACCTTC.

The chain joins TRBV6-5 to TRBJ1-5; no reliable D call. CDR1 is MNHEY, CDR2 SVGAGI, per germline. Trimming stripped 0 bases from V and 4 bases from J, with 4 bases between. The CDR3 has 13 amino acids. DNA for the CDR3: TGTGCCAGCAGTTACTCGACTAATCAGCCCCAGCATTTT. Its protein product is CASSYSTNQPQHF.

CDR3 in DNA: TGTGCCATCAGTGGTAGTTTCCAACAGCCCCAGCATTTT. Its protein product is CAISGSFQQPQHF. This chain joins TRBV10-3 and TRBJ1-5; D is unclear. The V end lost 4 bases, the J end lost 7 bases, and 11 bases lay between the germline ends. The germline V gene has CDR1 ENHRY and CDR2 SYGVKD. The CDR3 covers 13 residues.

V usage is TRBV19 and J usage is TRBJ2-3; 10 bases agree with TRBD1. From germline, CDR1 is LNHDA and CDR2 SQIVND (reference sequence). The CDR3 covers 18 residues. Trimming at V came to 3 bases and at J to 1 base, leaving 10 bases not matched to a gene. CDR3 loop: CASSIEGQGPRGTDTQYF. CDR3 nucleotide sequence: TGTGCCAGTAGTATCGAGGGACAGGGGCCCAGGGGCACAGATACGCAGTATTTT. Drawing the rest from reference TRBV19 and TRBJ2-3, the complete variable domain is DGGITQSPKYLFRKEGQNVTLSCEQNLNHDAMYWYRQDPGQGLRLIYYSQIVNDFQKGDIAEGYSVSREKKESFPLTVTSAQKNPTAFYLCASSIEGQGPRGTDTQYFGPGTRLTVL.

In nucleotides, the CDR3 is TGTGCCAGCAGTGATGGCAGCGCTGTGAACACTGAAGCTTTCTTT. Translated: CASSDGSAVNTEAFF. The chain uses TRBV2 and TRBJ1-1; D unclear. Between the trimmed V and J ends, which lost 3 bases and 0 bases, there was a span of 11 bases. From germline, CDR1 is SNHLY and CDR2 FYNNEI. The CDR3 is 15 residues long. Looking up the rest from reference TRBV2 and TRBJ1-1 gives the full variable domain: EPEVTQTPSHQVTQMGQEVILRCVPISNHLYFYWYRQILGQKVEFLVSFYNNEISEKSEIFDDQFSVERPDGSNFTLKIRSTKLEDSAMYFCASSDGSAVNTEAFFGQGTRLTVV.

The V and J genes are TRBV7-8 and TRBJ1-5; perhaps TRBD1 as D (5 bases). CDR3 length: 18 amino acids. Germline values: CDR1 SGHVS, CDR2 FQNEAQ. Trimming stripped 5 bases from V and 4 bases from J, with 24 bases between. The CDR3, as DNA: TGTGCCAGCAGCCCCCGGGGCCCTATAAGAAGCCCGAATCAGCCCCAGCATTTT. It encodes CASSPRGPIRSPNQPQHF.